Shown below are 23 T cell receptor beta chains from a single sample sequenced in a study of monozygotic twins with inflammatory bowel disease. TCRdb reprocessed the 5' RACE reads and reports one entry per CDR3 protein, with no DNA. The sample has about 160,000 distinct CDR3 sequences; the top ten hold 2.4%. Sequences were obtained from blood. These receptors were taken from a human donor with ulcerative colitis or Crohn's disease, or a healthy co-twin of an affected twin (not recorded which).

The rearrangement joins TRBV27 to TRBJ1-2; the TCRdb D gene call, TRBD1, has no DNA to confirm it. The CDR3 has 14 amino acids. From germline, CDR1 is MNHEY and CDR2 SMNVEV (reference sequence). This chain's CDR3 is CASSYGGMGYGYTF.

This sequence joins TRBV9 and TRBJ1-6. The CDR3 consists of 15 residues. The germline gives CDR1 SGDLS, CDR2 YYNGEE. The CDR3 is CASSVASSYNSPLHF.

V usage is TRBV5-5 and J usage is TRBJ2-7. Looked up from germline, CDR1 is SGHKS and CDR2 is YYEKEE (reference sequence). This CDR3 spans 16 amino acids. The CDR3 here is CASSLLSSRSSYEQYF. Together with reference TRBV5-5 and TRBJ2-7, the CDR3 gives the full variable domain: DAGVTQSPTHLIKTRGQQVTLRCSPISGHKSVSWYQQVLGQGPQFIFQYYEKEERGRGNFPDRFSARQFPNYSSELNVNALLLGDSALYLCASSLLSSRSSYEQYFGPGTRLTVT.

J is TRBJ2-3 and V is TRBV12-3 or TRBV12-4; with no DNA, the TCRdb D assignment of TRBD2 cannot be verified. The CDR3 is 16 amino acids. This CDR3 is CASSFPSGISTDTQYF.

The V and J genes are TRBV6-1 and TRBJ2-1; TCRdb indicates TRBD2, and absent DNA this call remains unverified. Germline V gene sequence: CDR1 MNHNS, CDR2 SASEGT. This CDR3 comprises 15 residues. CDR3 in amino acids: CASSGREVSYNEQFF.

The V and J genes are TRBV20-1 and TRBJ1-4; checking the TCRdb D call of TRBD1 is not possible without DNA. This CDR3 comprises 15 residues. Germline lookup yields CDR1 DFQATT and CDR2 SNEGSKA (reference sequence). The chain's CDR3 is CSAFDRGHRNEKLFF.

The gene calls are TRBV24-1 and TRBJ2-5; the D call of TRBD1 rests on TCRdb alone, since no DNA is present to check it. The germline V gene has CDR1 KGHDR and CDR2 SFDVKD. This CDR3 comprises 13 residues. The CDR3 region is CATSGAAQETQYF.

This chain links TRBV12-3 or TRBV12-4 with TRBJ2-7; the TCRdb call, TRBD1, lacks DNA for checking. The CDR3 sequence is 13 residues long. The CDR3 is CASSRDSSYEQYF.

This chain's CDR3 is CASSLALRVDEQYF. The chain joins TRBV7-8 to TRBJ2-7. The CDR3 has 14 residues. CDR1 is SGHVS and CDR2 is FQNEAQ in the germline V gene.

The chain combines TRBV27 with TRBJ2-4; TCRdb's D gene call, TRBD1, goes unchecked for lack of DNA. Germline CDR1 reads MNHEY; CDR2 reads SMNVEV (reference sequence). CDR3 length: 15 amino acids. This CDR3 reads CASSFFRDRENIQYF.

The rearrangement uses TRBV15 and TRBJ2-1; the TRBD2 assignment by TCRdb is unverifiable without DNA. The CDR3 is 15 residues long. Germline CDR1 is LNHNV and CDR2 is YYDKDF (reference sequence). The CDR3 region is CATSRSWGGANEQFF.

The chain carries TRBV24-1 and TRBJ2-1; with no DNA, the TCRdb D assignment of TRBD1 cannot be verified. The CDR3 has 13 amino acids. Germline V gene data show CDR1 as KGHDR and CDR2 as SFDVKD. CDR3: CATSDLQGGGQFF.

The chain links TRBV5-1 to TRBJ2-5; TCRdb's D gene call, TRBD1, goes unchecked for lack of DNA. The V gene's germline CDR1 is SGHRS and CDR2 YFSETQ. This CDR3 spans 13 amino acids. The CDR3 is CANSLGQQETQYF.

The chain has TRBV9 and TRBJ2-3; without DNA, the TCRdb call of TRBD2 cannot be checked. Germline V gene data show CDR1 as SGDLS and CDR2 as YYNGEE. This CDR3 has 19 amino acids. The CDR3 is CASRPPGTSGSSSTDTQYF.

V usage is TRBV6-1 and J usage is TRBJ2-5. CDR1 is MNHNS, CDR2 SASEGT, per germline. The length of the CDR3 is 12 residues. The CDR3 loop reads CASSEHTGTQYF.

The V call is TRBV10-3, the J call TRBJ2-2; the D call from TCRdb, TRBD1, cannot be confirmed without DNA. The germline gives CDR1 ENHRY, CDR2 SYGVKD. The CDR3 spans 14 residues. The CDR3 here is CAISRDPNTGELFF.

The J gene is TRBJ2-1, the V gene TRBV3-1. The CDR3 has 14 residues. Germline V CDR1 and CDR2: LGHDT, YNNKEL (reference sequence). CDR3 residues: CASSQDPSPVEQFF.

The V and J genes are TRBV12-3 or TRBV12-4 and TRBJ1-4; absent DNA, TCRdb's TRBD1 call cannot be checked. This CDR3 spans 12 amino acids. CDR3 region: CASSRRGEKLFF.

V and J are TRBV5-1 and TRBJ2-7; TCRdb outputs TRBD2, but without DNA this stays unchecked. Per germline, CDR1 SGHRS and CDR2 YFSETQ. This CDR3 has 15 amino acids. Here the CDR3 reads CASSLDPSGDYEQYF. Full variable domain (remainder filled in from reference TRBV5-1 and TRBJ2-7): KAGVTQTPRYLIKTRGQQVTLSCSPISGHRSVSWYQQTPGQGLQFLFEYFSETQRNKGNFPGRFSGRQFSNSRSEMNVSTLELGDSALYLCASSLDPSGDYEQYFGPGTRLTVT.

The rearrangement links TRBV12-3 or TRBV12-4 to TRBJ1-5; TCRdb gives TRBD1 as the D gene, but with no DNA this cannot be confirmed. This CDR3 has 15 amino acids. The CDR3 region is CASSLDRDSNQPQHF.

This chain joins TRBV11-3 and TRBJ2-7; TCRdb designates TRBD1, a call that cannot be tested without DNA. CDR3 length: 14 amino acids. The germline V gene has CDR1 SGHNT and CDR2 YENEEA. The CDR3: CASSFGGTGYEQYF.

The chain employs TRBV24-1 and TRBJ2-7; TCRdb calls TRBD1, which cannot be checked without DNA. Looked up from germline, CDR1 is KGHDR and CDR2 is SFDVKD. The CDR3 is made up of 14 amino acids. CDR3 region: CATSDSRDAYEQYF.

The chain has TRBV7-6 and TRBJ2-1; TCRdb proposes TRBD2, but this gene call is untestable without DNA. Germline V gene lookup returns CDR1 SGHVS and CDR2 FNYEAQ. This CDR3 comprises 15 residues. CDR3 amino acids: CASSSLAGPYNEQFF.